The rows below give T cell receptor beta chains drawn from one sample of a study of identifying expanded T cells in peripheral blood. The assay was immunoSEQ multiplex PCR, and TCRdb's table has in-frame clones only and misses some. The data contain tens of thousands of clones, more than 75% of them singletons. Sample: blood. These receptors were obtained from a person aged 18 to 75 in good health. CDR3s include the opening cysteine and the closing phenylalanine or tryptophan. Fields, in order: clone size, D gene, V gene, J gene, CDR3 protein, CDR3 DNA. D genes are given only for firm matches. Where a row states a size, it is once, few, many or the class of an expanded clone; other rows omit it.

.	.	TRBV30	TRBJ1-3	CAWSVLSRLGPGNTIYF	TGTGCCTGGAGTGTACTATCCCGACTGGGGCCTGGAAACACCATATATTTT
.	.	TRBV6-5	TRBJ1-2	CASRPQGIGYGYTF	TGTGCCAGCAGGCCCCAGGGTATCGGCTATGGCTACACCTTC
once	.	TRBV5-6	TRBJ2-5	CASSTQGSGAEETQYF	TGTGCCAGCAGCACGCAGGGCTCAGGGGCCGAAGAGACCCAGTACTTC
.	.	TRBV6-5	TRBJ2-7	CASHLQGGEQYF	TGTGCCAGCCACCTCCAAGGCGGCGAGCAGTACTTC
.	.	TRBV6-5	TRBJ1-6	CASSFSGSNSPLHF	TGTGCCAGCAGTTTCTCGGGGAGTAATTCACCCCTCCACTTT
.	TRBD2	TRBV11-2	TRBJ2-1	CASSSGLAGGTMQFF	TGTGCCAGCAGCTCCGGACTAGCGGGGGGAACAATGCAGTTCTTC
.	.	TRBV14	TRBJ1-6	CASSRRGFYNSPLHF	TGTGCCAGCAGCAGGCGGGGATTTTATAATTCACCCCTCCACTTT
.	TRBD2	TRBV9	TRBJ2-1	CASSVVTGGRGEQFF	TGTGCCAGCAGCGTAGTAACGGGGGGAAGGGGAGAGCAGTTCTTC
.	.	TRBV13	TRBJ2-1	CASRRDEVHNEQFF	TGTGCCAGCAGGAGGGACGAGGTTCACAATGAGCAGTTCTTC
.	.	TRBV10-3	TRBJ2-3	CAIQEGFTDTQYF	TGTGCCATCCAGGAGGGCTTCACAGATACGCAGTATTTT
.	.	TRBV9	TRBJ2-5	CASSVAGGGETQYF	TGTGCCAGCAGCGTAGCAGGGGGGGGAGAGACCCAGTACTTC
once	.	TRBV12-5	TRBJ1-1	CASGRTFAEAFF	TGTGCTAGTGGTAGGACCTTCGCTGAAGCTTTCTTT
.	.	TRBV6-1	TRBJ2-7	CASSEDLSYEQYF	TGTGCCAGCAGTGAAGACCTATCTTACGAGCAGTACTTC